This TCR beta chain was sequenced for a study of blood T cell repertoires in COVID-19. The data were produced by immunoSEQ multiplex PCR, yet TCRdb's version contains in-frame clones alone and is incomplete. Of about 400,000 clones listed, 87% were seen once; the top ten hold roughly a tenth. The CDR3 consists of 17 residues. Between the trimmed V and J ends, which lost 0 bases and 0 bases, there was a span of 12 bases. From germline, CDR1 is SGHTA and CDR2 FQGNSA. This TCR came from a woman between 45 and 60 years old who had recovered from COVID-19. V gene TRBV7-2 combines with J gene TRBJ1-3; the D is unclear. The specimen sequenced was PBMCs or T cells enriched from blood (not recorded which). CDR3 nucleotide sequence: TGTGCCAGCAGCTTAGCGGGCAGCCCCAGCTCTGGAAACACCATATATTTT. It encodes CASSLAGSPSSGNTIYF.